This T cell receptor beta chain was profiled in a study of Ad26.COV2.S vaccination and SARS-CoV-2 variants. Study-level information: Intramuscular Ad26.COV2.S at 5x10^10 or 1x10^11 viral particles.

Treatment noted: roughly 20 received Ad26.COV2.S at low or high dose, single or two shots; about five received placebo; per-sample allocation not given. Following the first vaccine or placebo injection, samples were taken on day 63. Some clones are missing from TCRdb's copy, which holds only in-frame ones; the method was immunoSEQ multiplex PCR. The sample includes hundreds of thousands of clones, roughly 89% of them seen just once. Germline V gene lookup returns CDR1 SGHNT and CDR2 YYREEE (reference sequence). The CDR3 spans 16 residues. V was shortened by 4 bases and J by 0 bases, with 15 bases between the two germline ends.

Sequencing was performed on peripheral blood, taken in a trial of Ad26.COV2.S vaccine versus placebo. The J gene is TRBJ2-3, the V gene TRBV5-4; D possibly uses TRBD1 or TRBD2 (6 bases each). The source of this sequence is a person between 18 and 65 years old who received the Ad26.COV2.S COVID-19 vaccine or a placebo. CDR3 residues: CASSARDTSSTDTQYF. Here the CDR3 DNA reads TGTGCCAGCAGCGCCAGGGACACTAGCAGCACAGATACGCAGTATTTT.